This T cell receptor (beta chain) was identified during a study of vaccination and CD4 T cells after COVID-19. This CDR3 has 14 residues. After removal of 5 bases from V and 8 bases from J, the junction contained 9 bases not matched to a gene. The Oncomine TCR Beta short-read assay was applied to DNA of cultured CD4+ T cells. TCRdb used MiXCR to reprocess the PCR reads, holding one entry per CDR3 protein. Found here are 15,000 to 20,000 distinct CDR3 sequences, approximately 40% of them singletons; the top ten hold under 15%. Treatment in this sample: approximately 10-day PBMC culture with coronavirus spike peptide pools or control peptides (ViraFEST assay). Concerning this clonotype itself: Its specificity is not known.

The chain recombines TRBV12-3 or TRBV12-4 with TRBJ1-2; 9 bases match TRBD1. The sequencing sample was made of CD4+ T cells from blood, cultured in vitro. This TCR came from a human donor who had recovered from COVID-19. CDR3 DNA: TGTGCCAGCAGTCCCGGGACAGGGTTTATCGGCTACACCTTC. Encoded protein: CASSPGTGFIGYTF.